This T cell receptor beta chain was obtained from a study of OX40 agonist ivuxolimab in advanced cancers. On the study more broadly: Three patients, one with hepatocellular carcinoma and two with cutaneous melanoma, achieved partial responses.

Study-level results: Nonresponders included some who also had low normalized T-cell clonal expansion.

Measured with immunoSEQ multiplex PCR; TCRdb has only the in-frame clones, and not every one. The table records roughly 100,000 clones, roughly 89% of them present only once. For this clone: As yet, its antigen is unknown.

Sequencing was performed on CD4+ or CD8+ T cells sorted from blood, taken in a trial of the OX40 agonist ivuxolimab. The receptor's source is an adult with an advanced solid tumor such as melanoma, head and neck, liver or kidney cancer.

The CDR3 protein is CASSLGGGAAHTDTQYF. The CDR3 DNA is TGTGCCAGCAGCTTAGGGGGCGGAGCGGCCCACACAGATACGCAGTATTTT. V gene TRBV13 combines with J gene TRBJ2-3; TRBD2 might be the D (5 bases). Deletions cut 0 bases from V and 2 bases from J, with 15 bases between. Germline loops: CDR1 PRHDT, CDR2 FYEKMQ (reference sequence). This CDR3 is 17 amino acids long.